This is a list of T cell receptor beta chains from one sample in a study of OX40 agonist ivuxolimab in advanced cancers. Clones were sequenced by immunoSEQ multiplex PCR, and TCRdb holds only the in-frame ones, with some missing. There are about 68,000 clones in the sample; roughly nine tenths occur only once, and about 0.31% lies in the top ten. The sample consisted of CD4+ or CD8+ T cells sorted from blood, taken in a trial of the OX40 agonist ivuxolimab. All receptors derive from an adult with an advanced solid tumor such as melanoma, head and neck, liver or kidney cancer. Each CDR3 is given with its conserved first and last residue. D genes are given only for firm matches. Not every row has a clone size; where given, it reads once, few, many or a size class.

v_gene,j_gene,d_gene,abundance,CDR3nt,CDR3aa
TRBV21-1,TRBJ2-7,.,.,TGTGCCAGCAGCAAATGGGCTGAAGCGGTGCAAGTCTCCTACGAGCAGTACTTC,CASSKWAEAVQVSYEQYF
TRBV2,TRBJ1-2,TRBD1,.,TGTGCCAGCAGTCCCCTTAGACAGGGAGGCTATGGCTACACCTTC,CASSPLRQGGYGYTF
TRBV6-6,TRBJ1-2,.,.,TGTGCCAGCAGTTACTCGAGTGGCCATCTGGGCTACACCTTC,CASSYSSGHLGYTF
TRBV5-1,TRBJ2-3,.,few,TGCGCCAGCAGCCCCCGGGGCCTAGACAGCACTAGCACAGATACGCAGTATTTT,CASSPRGLDSTSTDTQYF
TRBV18,TRBJ2-3,.,once,TGTGCCAGCTCACTGAGTCAGACCACAGATACGCAGTATTTT,CASSLSQTTDTQYF
TRBV5-4,TRBJ2-1,TRBD2,.,TGTGCCAGCAGCAAGGTAGCGGGAGGGGGGTACAATGAGCAGTTCTTC,CASSKVAGGGYNEQFF
TRBV6-5,TRBJ2-7,.,.,TGTGCCAGCATGGCAGGGTACGAGCAGTACTTC,CASMAGYEQYF
TRBV11-3,TRBJ1-1,TRBD1,once,TGTGCTAGCAGCTTAGGGACAGTCGGTGACACTGAAGCTTTCTTT,CASSLGTVGDTEAFF
TRBV7-3,TRBJ2-1,.,few,TGTGCCAGCAGCCGGCGGGTGGGATTAGGTGAGCAGTTCTTC,CASSRRVGLGEQFF
TRBV9,TRBJ2-3,TRBD1,.,TGTGCCAGCAGCGCTAGACAGGGAGGCACAGATACGCAGTATTTT,CASSARQGGTDTQYF
TRBV5-5,TRBJ2-2,TRBD1,.,TGTGCCAGCAGCGAGGGACAGGGACGTAACACCGGGGAGCTGTTTTTT,CASSEGQGRNTGELFF